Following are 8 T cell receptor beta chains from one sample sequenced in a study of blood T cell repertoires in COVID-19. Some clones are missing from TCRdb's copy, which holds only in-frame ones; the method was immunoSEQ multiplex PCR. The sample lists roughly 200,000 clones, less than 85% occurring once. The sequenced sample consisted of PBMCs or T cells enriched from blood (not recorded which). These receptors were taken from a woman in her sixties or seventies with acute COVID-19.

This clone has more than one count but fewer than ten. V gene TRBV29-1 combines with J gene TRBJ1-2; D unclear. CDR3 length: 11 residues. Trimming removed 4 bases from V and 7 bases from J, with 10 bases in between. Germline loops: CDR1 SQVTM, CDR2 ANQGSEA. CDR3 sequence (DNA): TGCAGCGTTGTAGTGGCGGGTGGCTACACCTTC. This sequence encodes CSVVVAGGYTF.

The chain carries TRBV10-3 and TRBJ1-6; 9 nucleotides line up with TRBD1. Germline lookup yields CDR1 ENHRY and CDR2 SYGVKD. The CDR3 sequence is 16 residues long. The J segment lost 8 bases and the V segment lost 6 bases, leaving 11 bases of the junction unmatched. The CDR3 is CAIRERQGDGDSPLHF. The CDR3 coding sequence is TGTGCCATCAGGGAAAGACAGGGGGATGGGGATTCACCCCTCCACTTT.

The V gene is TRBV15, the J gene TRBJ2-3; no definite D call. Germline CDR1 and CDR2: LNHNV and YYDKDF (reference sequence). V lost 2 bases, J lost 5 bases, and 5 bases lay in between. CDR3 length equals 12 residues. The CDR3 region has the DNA TGTGCCACCAGCAGACGGAGAGATACGCAGTATTTT. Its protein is CATSRRRDTQYF.

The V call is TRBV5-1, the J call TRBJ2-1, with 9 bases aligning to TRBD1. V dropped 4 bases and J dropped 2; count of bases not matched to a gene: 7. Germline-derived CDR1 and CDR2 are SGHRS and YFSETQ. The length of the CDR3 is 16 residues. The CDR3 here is CASSQGWDRAYNEQFF. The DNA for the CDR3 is TGCGCCAGCAGCCAGGGGTGGGACAGGGCCTACAATGAGCAGTTCTTC.

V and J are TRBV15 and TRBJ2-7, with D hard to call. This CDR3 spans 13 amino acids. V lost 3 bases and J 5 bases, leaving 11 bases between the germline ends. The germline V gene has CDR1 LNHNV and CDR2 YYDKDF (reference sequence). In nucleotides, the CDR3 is TGTGCCACCAGCAGCCCGTCTAGAGACGAGCAGTACTTC. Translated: CATSSPSRDEQYF.

The CDR3 is CASSIGTGSSYNSPLHF. The CDR3 region has the DNA TGTGCCAGTAGTATCGGGACAGGCAGCTCCTATAATTCACCCCTCCACTTT. This chain joins TRBV19 and TRBJ1-6; 8 nucleotides match TRBD1. V was pared by 3 bases and J by 0 bases, with 4 bases of the junction left unmatched. Germline V CDR1 and CDR2: LNHDA, SQIVND (reference sequence). CDR3 length equals 17 residues.

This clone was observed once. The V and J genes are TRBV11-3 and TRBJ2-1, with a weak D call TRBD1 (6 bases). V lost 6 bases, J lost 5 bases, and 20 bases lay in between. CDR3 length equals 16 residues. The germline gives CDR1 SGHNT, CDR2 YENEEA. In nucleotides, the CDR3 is TGTGCCAGCAGTCGGACAGACCGGACCAATGACAATGAGCAGTTCTTC. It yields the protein CASSRTDRTNDNEQFF.

The CDR3 loop reads CASAGGPAYEQYF. As DNA, the CDR3 is TGCGCCAGCGCGGGAGGGCCTGCCTACGAGCAGTACTTC. This sequence joins TRBV10-1 and TRBJ2-7, with 9 positions matching TRBD2. Germline V gene data show CDR1 as WNHNN and CDR2 as SYGVQD (reference sequence). The junction had 4 bases not matched to a gene; V was cut back by 8 bases and J by 2 bases. The CDR3 covers 13 residues.